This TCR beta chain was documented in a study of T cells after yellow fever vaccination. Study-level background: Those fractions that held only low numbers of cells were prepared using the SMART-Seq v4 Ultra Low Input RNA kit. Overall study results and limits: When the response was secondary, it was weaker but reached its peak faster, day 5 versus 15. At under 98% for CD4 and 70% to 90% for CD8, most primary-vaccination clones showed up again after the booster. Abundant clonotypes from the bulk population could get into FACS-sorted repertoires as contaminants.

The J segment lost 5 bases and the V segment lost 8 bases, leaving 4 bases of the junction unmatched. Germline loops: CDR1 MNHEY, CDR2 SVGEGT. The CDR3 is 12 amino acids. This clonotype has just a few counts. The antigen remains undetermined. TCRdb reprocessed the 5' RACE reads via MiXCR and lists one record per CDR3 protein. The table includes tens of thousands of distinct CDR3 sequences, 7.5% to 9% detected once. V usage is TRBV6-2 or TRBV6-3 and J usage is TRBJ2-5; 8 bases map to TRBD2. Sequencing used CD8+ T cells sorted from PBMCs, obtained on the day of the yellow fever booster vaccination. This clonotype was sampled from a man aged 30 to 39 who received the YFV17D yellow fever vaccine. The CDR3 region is CASYRGGETQYF. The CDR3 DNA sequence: TGTGCCAGCTATCGGGGGGGGGAGACCCAGTACTTC.